This T cell receptor (beta chain) derives from a study of shared clonotypes between healthy human individuals. Study background: The plates for each donor numbered three CD4 naive, three CD4 memory, two CD8 naive and one CD8 memory.

Germline CDR1 and CDR2: SQVTM and ANQGSEA. With V trimmed by 5 bases and J by 3 bases, 8 bases remained unmatched. There are 14 residues in the CDR3. Assay used: immunoSEQ multiplex PCR; TCRdb lists only in-frame clones, some missing. Of a few million clones detected, about 92% appear once; the ten largest clones hold 0.13% to 0.15%. Healthy adults negative for HIV, lacking recent acute infections or vaccinations, served as donors. The sequenced sample was naive CD4+ T cells sorted from blood. Sample subset: CD45RA+ positively selected. This sequence joins TRBV29-1 and TRBJ2-7, with TRBD1 matching over 9 bases. The TCR sequence derives from a young man in good health. The CDR3 nucleotides are TGCAGCGTTAGACCCGGGACAGGGTTCTACGAGCAGTACTTC. This codes for CSVRPGTGFYEQYF.